Listed below are T cell receptor beta chains from one sample, sequenced in a study of T cell responses to AZD1222 COVID-19 vaccine. The assay was immunoSEQ multiplex PCR, and TCRdb's table has in-frame clones only and misses some. The table has tens of thousands of clones, around 80% seen once. Sequencing used peripheral blood, obtained on day 0 of AZD1222 vaccination. These receptors were obtained from an adult in good health. The CDR3 runs from the conserved cysteine through the conserved F or W. D genes are given only for firm matches. Size tells how often a clone was seen (once, few, many) or the class of an expanded clone, and some rows leave it out.

TRBJ1-5 | few | TRBV2 | . | CASQTMGASNQPQHF | TGTGCCAGCCAGACCATGGGGGCGAGCAATCAGCCCCAGCATTTT
TRBJ2-2 | . | TRBV3-1/TRBV3-2 | . | CASRQTSTGELFF | TGTGCCAGCCGGCAAACGAGCACCGGGGAGCTGTTTTTT
TRBJ2-7 | . | TRBV21-1 | . | CASSERGALYEQYF | TGTGCCAGCAGTGAGCGGGGGGCGCTTTACGAGCAGTACTTC
TRBJ2-7 | . | TRBV2 | . | CASSQLSYEQYF | TGTGCCAGCAGCCAGCTTTCCTACGAGCAGTACTTC
TRBJ2-7 | . | TRBV2 | . | CASSLDPYEQYF | TGTGCCAGCAGTCTCGACCCCTACGAGCAGTACTTC
TRBJ2-3 | . | TRBV27 | . | CASSRGVTQYF | TGTGCCAGCAGTCGTGGGGTTACGCAGTATTTT
TRBJ1-4 | few | TRBV29-1 | . | CSVEDGRQGNRF | TGCAGCGTTGAAGACGGTCGCCAAGGGAACCGTTTT
TRBJ2-5 | . | TRBV2 | TRBD1 | CASSAGQGEETQYF | TGTGCCAGCAGTGCGGGACAGGGAGAAGAGACCCAGTACTTC
TRBJ1-3 | once | TRBV11-2 | . | CASSLAGGDTIYF | TGTGCCAGCAGCTTAGCTGGTGGGGACACCATATATTTT
TRBJ2-1 | . | TRBV5-1 | . | CASSKQGSSYNEQFF | TGCGCCAGCAGCAAACAGGGCAGCTCCTACAATGAGCAGTTCTTC
TRBJ1-4 | . | TRBV7-9 | . | CASSPQGVLEKLFF | TGTGCCAGCAGCCCCCAGGGAGTCCTAGAAAAACTGTTTTTT
TRBJ2-3 | . | TRBV3-1/TRBV3-2 | . | CASSPSTDTQYF | TGTGCCAGCAGTCCTAGCACAGATACGCAGTATTTT
TRBJ1-5 | once | TRBV5-1 | . | CASSESPGGSQHF | TGCGCCAGCAGCGAGTCCCCTGGGGGCTCCCAGCATTTT
TRBJ2-3 | few | TRBV24-1 | . | CATSDKGSTDTQYF | TGTGCCACCAGTGATAAGGGGAGCACAGATACGCAGTATTTT
TRBJ2-7 | . | TRBV28 | . | CASLRKDSYEQYF | TGTGCCAGCCTTCGGAAGGACTCCTACGAGCAGTACTTC
TRBJ2-3 | . | TRBV7-9 | TRBD2 | CASSLGLAASTDTQYF | TGTGCCAGCAGCTTGGGACTAGCGGCTAGCACAGATACGCAGTATTTT
TRBJ2-2 | . | TRBV24-1 | . | CATISDTTGELFF | TGTGCCACCATCTCGGACACCACCGGGGAGCTGTTTTTT
TRBJ1-1 | . | TRBV5-4 | TRBD1 | CASSWGPGGTNTEAFF | TGTGCCAGCAGCTGGGGGCCAGGGGGCACGAACACTGAAGCTTTCTTT
TRBJ2-1 | few | TRBV7-9 | TRBD2 | CASSQTSGRAWNEQFF | TGTGCCAGCAGCCAGACTAGCGGGAGGGCCTGGAATGAGCAGTTCTTC
TRBJ1-2 | . | TRBV30 | . | CAWEGQYPDYGYTF | TGTGCCTGGGAAGGACAGTACCCCGATTATGGCTACACCTTC
TRBJ2-7 | . | TRBV11-3 | . | CASSFGTAGEQYF | TGTGCCAGCAGCTTTGGCACGGCGGGCGAGCAGTACTTC
TRBJ2-3 | . | TRBV2 | TRBD1 | CASRVQGAMFTDTQYF | TGTGCCAGCAGGGTACAGGGGGCGATGTTCACAGATACGCAGTATTTT
TRBJ1-6 | . | TRBV5-1 | . | CASSLLAIRNYNSPLHF | TGCGCCAGCAGCTTGTTGGCAATAAGGAACTATAATTCACCCCTCCACTTT
TRBJ2-7 | . | TRBV19 | TRBD1 | CATRDRKENYEQYF | TGTGCCACCAGGGACAGAAAGGAAAACTACGAGCAGTACTTC
TRBJ1-6 | . | TRBV5-1 | TRBD1 | CASSGGQGGHSPLHF | TGCGCCAGCAGCGGGGGACAGGGTGGTCATTCACCCCTCCACTTT
TRBJ1-4 | once | TRBV10-3 | TRBD1 | CAISDQGAGKLFF | TGTGCCATCAGTGACCAGGGGGCGGGAAAACTGTTTTTT
TRBJ1-5 | few | TRBV28 | . | CASTPFPLDGINQPQHF | TGTGCCAGCACCCCCTTCCCACTGGACGGAATCAATCAGCCCCAGCATTTT
TRBJ1-2 | . | TRBV7-9 | . | CASSLAGRKPVYGYTF | TGTGCCAGCAGCTTAGCCGGCAGAAAACCCGTCTATGGCTACACCTTC
TRBJ2-3 | . | TRBV7-9 | . | CASSGSSTDTQYF | TGTGCCAGCAGCGGATCGAGCACAGATACGCAGTATTTT
TRBJ2-1 | . | TRBV5-1 | . | CASRGQTSNNEQFF | TGCGCCAGCAGAGGACAGACTTCGAACAATGAGCAGTTCTTC
TRBJ2-3 | . | TRBV18 | . | CASSPSGTRGTDTQYF | TGTGCCAGCTCACCTTCAGGGACTCGGGGCACAGATACGCAGTATTTT
TRBJ2-1 | . | TRBV10-3 | TRBD2 | CAISESGLAGGSSYNEQFF | TGTGCCATCAGTGAGTCGGGACTAGCGGGGGGAAGCTCCTACAATGAGCAGTTCTTC
TRBJ1-5 | few | TRBV19 | . | CASRSLGGNQPQHF | TGTGCCAGTAGGTCCCTAGGGGGCAATCAGCCCCAGCATTTT
TRBJ1-1 | few | TRBV6-5 | . | CASSYGGVTEAFF | TGTGCCAGCAGTTACGGGGGTGTCACTGAAGCTTTCTTT
TRBJ1-3 | . | TRBV7-8 | . | CASSPSVRLRNTIYF | TGTGCCAGCAGCCCCTCAGTCAGACTAAGAAACACCATATATTTT
TRBJ2-1 | . | TRBV29-1 | TRBD2 | CSVSGRAVNNEQFF | TGCAGCGTTAGCGGGAGGGCCGTGAACAATGAGCAGTTCTTC
TRBJ1-1 | . | TRBV7-9 | . | CASSTSNTEAFF | TGTGCCAGCAGCACGAGTAACACTGAAGCTTTCTTT
TRBJ2-1 | . | TRBV23-1 | TRBD2 | CATPGLAGHNEQFF | TGCGCCACCCCGGGCCTAGCGGGGCACAATGAGCAGTTCTTC
TRBJ1-1 | . | TRBV19 | . | CASSVLGRGEAFF | TGTGCCAGTAGCGTCTTAGGTCGGGGAGAAGCTTTCTTT
TRBJ1-2 | . | TRBV7-8 | . | CASSLRNKDPYGYTF | TGTGCCAGCAGCTTACGTAACAAGGACCCGTATGGCTACACCTTC
TRBJ1-6 | . | TRBV6-6 | . | CASGRDLRSPLHF | TGTGCCAGCGGAAGGGACTTACGGTCACCCCTCCACTTT
TRBJ1-2 | . | TRBV19 | . | CASSTGHPGYTF | TGTGCCAGTAGTACCGGCCATCCTGGCTACACCTTC
TRBJ2-3 | . | TRBV9 | . | CASSVEGNPDTQYF | TGTGCCAGCAGCGTAGAAGGGAACCCAGATACGCAGTATTTT
TRBJ1-2 | . | TRBV30 | . | CAYRQLGLGYTF | TGTGCCTACCGACAGCTAGGCCTTGGCTACACCTTC
TRBJ1-3 | . | TRBV6-1 | . | CASSELNVGQTGNTIYF | TGTGCCAGCAGTGAATTAAACGTTGGGCAGACTGGAAACACCATATATTTT
TRBJ2-7 | few | TRBV10-1 | . | CASSGGYEQYF | TGCGCCAGCAGTGGTGGCTACGAGCAGTACTTC
TRBJ2-2 | . | TRBV11-1 | . | CASSLQGSNTGELFF | TGTGCCAGCAGCTTGCAGGGTTCGAACACCGGGGAGCTGTTTTTT
TRBJ1-6 | . | TRBV15 | . | CATSRREYNSPLHF | TGTGCCACCAGCAGGCGAGAATATAATTCACCCCTCCACTTT
TRBJ2-7 | . | TRBV4-1 | . | CASSHRTESYEQYF | TGCGCCAGCAGCCACCGGACAGAGTCCTACGAGCAGTACTTC
TRBJ1-3 | few | TRBV13 | . | CASSHFPTDGNTIYF | TGTGCCAGCAGCCACTTCCCGACCGATGGAAACACCATATATTTT
TRBJ2-5 | . | TRBV27 | . | CASSSVDRIVETQYF | TGTGCCAGCAGTTCGGTAGACAGGATTGTTGAGACCCAGTACTTC
TRBJ2-7 | . | TRBV7-9 | TRBD1 | CASSSWTGAGYEQYF | TGTGCCAGCAGCTCCTGGACAGGGGCGGGCTACGAGCAGTACTTC
TRBJ1-1 | . | TRBV5-6 | . | CASTYNTEAFF | TGTGCCAGCACCTACAACACTGAAGCTTTCTTT
TRBJ1-6 | . | TRBV19 | . | CASSLSGTPYNSPLHF | TGTGCCAGTAGTTTATCCGGGACACCTTATAATTCACCCCTCCACTTT
TRBJ1-5 | . | TRBV7-8 | . | CASSLAPDGLNQPQHF | TGTGCCAGCAGCTTAGCCCCGGACGGTTTGAATCAGCCCCAGCATTTT